A single TCR beta chain is shown here with its context. The antigen it binds to is not known. Base qualities were left out, and no much larger clone turns up one base away. During the collection period, no immune events, such as infections, were documented for the healthy donors. To calibrate time-dependent variance in a beta-binomial model of T-cell clone differential abundance, blood repertoires from healthy donors were used as a training cohort. The training cohort comprised roughly ten healthy donors, 3 female and 7 male. On average the donors were 43 years old, and their ages spanned roughly 29 to 70 years. Whole blood from each healthy donor was obtained from a commercial supplier and was collected at three time points around 13 days apart. Genomic DNA was extracted from unsorted whole blood for immunosequencing. These data are taken from a study of identifying expanded T cells in peripheral blood (dated by TCRdb to about 2019). In the study overall: Technical replicates were generated by sequencing separate aliquots of the same genomic DNA pool, and four replicates were compared pairwise. General conclusions and limits of the study: In all healthy donors, the variance in clone template counts between samples taken around 2 weeks apart rose significantly as total template count increased. Across all healthy-donor time intervals, the beta-binomial model significantly lowered both the number of clones called differentially abundant and the false-positive rate. The authors expected biological variance in healthy repertoires might increase further over much longer intervals such as months to years. About 1.3 differentially abundant clones were flagged by the binomial model between technical replicates, whereas about 15 and 18 were flagged over approximately two weeks and four weeks, respectively.

The CDR3 sequence holds 13 residues, the cysteine and phenylalanine included. Left in the record is the CDR3 DNA by itself, 39 bases read in frame from the first base. Trimming takes 2 bases from V and 8 bases from J, and the germline ends sit 10 bases apart. CDR1 and CDR2, per the germline V gene (reference sequence), are SGHNT and YYREEE. TCRbeta CDR3 regions were profiled with the immunoSEQ Assay using bias-controlled multiplex PCR amplification of genomic DNA. Regarding the original processing steps: The absolute abundance of each unique TCRbeta CDR3 region was quantified after sequences were collapsed and filtered. Differential abundance was tested with two models: a binomial (Fisher-equivalent) model and a beta-binomial model that adds time-dependent variance fitted from healthy donors. Clones with fewer than 5 combined templates were removed, and differential abundance was called for clones with a Benjamini-Hochberg FDR below 0.01. In the beta-binomial model, variance was expressed as a function of the total template count across the two samples, in the form v = (b*log(k)+a)^2. TCRdb holds this immuneACCESS table with in-frame rearrangements only. Some clones are missing; in checked studies, unresolved V genes explain under half, and the rest has no known cause. Clone size and the V and J calls come from that table; the DNA yielded D and trimming. This sample comprises approximately 100,000 clones, around 88% of them detected only once. The top ten clones comprise about a sixth of the sample.

This receptor was identified in a person between 18 and 75 years old in good health. Recombination linked TRBV5-4 to TRBJ1-4, with no reliable assignment of the D segment. The sample comprised blood. The CDR3 corresponds to CASSFWGGEKLFF. The DNA sequence is as follows: TGTGCCAGCAGCTTCTGGGGAGGAGAAAAACTGTTTTTT.